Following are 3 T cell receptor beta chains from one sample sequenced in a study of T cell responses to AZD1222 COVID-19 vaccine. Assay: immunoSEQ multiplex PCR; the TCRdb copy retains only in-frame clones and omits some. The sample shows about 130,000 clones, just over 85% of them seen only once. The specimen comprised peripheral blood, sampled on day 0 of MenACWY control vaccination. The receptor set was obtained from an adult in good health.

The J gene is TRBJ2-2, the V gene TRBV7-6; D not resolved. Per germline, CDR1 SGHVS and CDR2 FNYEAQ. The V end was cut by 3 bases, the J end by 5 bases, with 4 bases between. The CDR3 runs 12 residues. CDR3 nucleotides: TGTGCCAGCAGCTTTGAAACCGGGGAGCTGTTTTTT. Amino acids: CASSFETGELFF. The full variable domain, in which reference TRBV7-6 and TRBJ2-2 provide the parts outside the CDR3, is GAGVSQSPRYKVTKRGQDVALRCDPISGHVSLYWYRQALGQGPEFLTYFNYEAQQDKSGLPNDRFSAERPEGSISTLTIQRTEQRDSAMYRCASSFETGELFFGEGSRLTVL.

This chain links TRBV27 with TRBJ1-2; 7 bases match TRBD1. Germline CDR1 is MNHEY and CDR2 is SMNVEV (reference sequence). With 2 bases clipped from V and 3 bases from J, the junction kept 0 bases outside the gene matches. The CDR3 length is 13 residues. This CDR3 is CASSLTGDYGYTF. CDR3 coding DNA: TGTGCCAGCAGTTTAACAGGGGACTATGGCTACACCTTC.

CDR3 nucleotide sequence: TGTGCCAGCAATTTGCAGGGACCCTACGAGCAGTACTTC. As protein: CASNLQGPYEQYF. The chain uses TRBV28 and TRBJ2-7, with D perhaps being TRBD1 or TRBD2 (5 bases each). This CDR3 region has 13 residues. Looked up from germline, CDR1 is MDHEN and CDR2 is SYDVKM. Trimming stripped 7 bases from V and 2 bases from J, with 12 bases between.